Reported below is one T cell receptor (beta chain). The assay was immunoSEQ multiplex PCR, and TCRdb's table has in-frame clones only and misses some. This sample has around 130,000 clones; around four fifths occur once, and the top ten carry around 18%. This entry belongs to a study of blood T cell repertoires in COVID-19. In the study overall: Samples representing acute and convalescent COVID-19 were sourced from the United States, Italy and Spain. Sources were T cells, B-cell-depleted T cells, or PBMCs; the material itself was cDNA or gDNA.

This CDR3 spans 13 amino acids. Per the germline V gene, CDR1 is MNHEY and CDR2 is SMNVEV (reference sequence). Trimming cost V 7 bases and J 5 bases; bases outside gene matches: 6. The chain links TRBV27 to TRBJ2-3; 7 bases line up with TRBD2. This receptor was identified in an elderly man with acute or convalescent COVID-19. The sample was peripheral blood. CDR3 residues: CASTQRGRDTQYF. Here the CDR3 DNA reads TGTGCCAGCACCCAGCGGGGAAGAGATACGCAGTATTTT.